This T cell receptor (beta chain) is from a study of T-cell reconstitution after alpha-beta-depleted transplantation in children. Using unique molecular identifiers, the investigators prepared the TCRbeta library. TCRdb passed the PCR reads through MiXCR, listing each CDR3 protein once. This repertoire shows a few hundred thousand distinct CDR3 sequences, 9% to 12% found once; its top ten account for 2.4%. This TCR came from a human donor who donated a stem cell graft to a child with acute lymphoblastic leukemia. The specimen comprised PBMCs from the stem cell graft donor, sampled from the stem cell graft.

This CDR3 is CASRTPGRLFYGYTF. DNA for the CDR3: TGTGCCAGTAGGACGCCGGGACGGTTATTCTATGGCTACACCTTC. The rearrangement links TRBV19 to TRBJ1-2, with D possibly TRBD1 on 5 matching bases. V was cut by 6 bases and J by 4 bases, with 18 bases left in between. The CDR3 is 15 amino acids. Germline V lookup: CDR1 LNHDA, CDR2 SQIVND (reference sequence).